This TCR beta chain comes out of a study of blood T cells in healthy people across ages. Per germline, CDR1 SQVTM and CDR2 ANQGSEA. The CDR3 consists of 13 residues. Trimming shortened V by 5 bases and J by 2 bases, and 11 bases separated the two germline ends. It was with a sample-barcoded 5' primer and a J-beta primer mix that a second PCR of about 6 to 12 cycles was run. TCRdb ran MiXCR on the 5' RACE reads and lists one entry per CDR3 protein. The data hold hundreds of thousands of distinct CDR3 sequences, with 20% to 30% observed a single time. Another study also made use of these data, one on T cells of mothers and their children. This second study says: The search for persistent microchimeric T cell clones detected none.

What was sequenced was blood. The rearrangement links TRBV29-1 to TRBJ2-3; D is possibly TRBD1 (6 bases). The TCR comes from a boy aged 5 to 17 in good health. The CDR3 here is CSVHTGYTDTQYF. CDR3 in DNA: TGCAGCGTTCATACAGGGTACACAGATACGCAGTATTTT.